A selection of T cell receptor beta chains follows, all from one sample in a study of Ad26.COV2.S vaccination and SARS-CoV-2 variants. Data came from immunoSEQ multiplex PCR; TCRdb stores just in-frame clones and leaves some out. The sample records over 400,000 clones, less than 95% being singletons. Sequencing was performed on peripheral blood, taken in a trial of Ad26.COV2.S vaccine versus placebo. These receptors originate from a person between 18 and 65 years old who received the Ad26.COV2.S COVID-19 vaccine or a placebo. The conserved cysteine and the conserved F or W are not part of the CDR3 here.

v_call	j_call	cdr3_aa
TRBV10-3	TRBJ2-5	AISEPGDSGGETQY
TRBV3-1/TRBV3-2	TRBJ2-2	ASSPDSSAQELF
TRBV28	TRBJ1-1	ASSLGLTEAF
TRBV28	TRBJ2-1	ASSLASYNEQF
TRBV5-1	TRBJ2-5	ASSLNPPVQETQY
TRBV11-2	TRBJ2-7	ASSANYEQY
TRBV9	TRBJ1-3	ASSGALRPGNTIY
TRBV28	TRBJ2-7	ASRPRGLAGGNEQY
TRBV24-1	TRBJ2-1	ATSDGGWDEQF
TRBV5-1	TRBJ2-1	ASSPDRVGGNEQF
TRBV27	TRBJ2-1	ASSLGQFYNEQF
TRBV27	TRBJ2-3	ASSVTGLRTDTQY
TRBV18	TRBJ2-7	ASSPEQGPYEQY
TRBV4-2	TRBJ2-1	ASRSRGEADNEQF
TRBV27	TRBJ2-5	ASSLWGQETQY
TRBV14	TRBJ2-7	ASSRRTSGSSYEQY
TRBV28	TRBJ2-2	ASSFRPFGELF
TRBV19	TRBJ2-2	ASRTGWGTGELF
TRBV6-2/TRBV6-3	TRBJ1-2	ASSYSGGLGYGYT
TRBV3-1/TRBV3-2	TRBJ1-5	ASSQDMPVNRGGSNQPQH
TRBV18	TRBJ1-5	ASSPRQANQPQH
TRBV21-1	TRBJ2-4	ASSKELAGGEDIQY
TRBV19	TRBJ2-3	ASSMRGPNTQY
TRBV19	TRBJ1-2	ASSMGEDSYGYT
TRBV28	TRBJ1-6	ASSPTLQVSSYNSPLH
TRBV19	TRBJ1-2	ASGQGARRYGYT
TRBV30	TRBJ2-3	AWSPNRLAGGTDTQY
TRBV27	TRBJ1-5	ASSLGGSSNQPQH
TRBV7-9	TRBJ1-5	ASSFDRTNQPQH
TRBV7-2	TRBJ1-1	ASSLPGDTEAF